This T cell receptor (beta chain) appears in the sequencing data of a study of CD8+ T cells in alopecia areata. Sequencing relied on a cDNA template that was reverse transcribed from extracted RNA. Clones were sequenced by immunoSEQ multiplex PCR, and TCRdb holds only the in-frame ones, with some missing. The data show about 120,000 clones, less than 60% seen once. CDR3 size: 13 residues. CDR1 MGHDK and CDR2 SYGVNS come from the germline V gene. V lost 5 bases and J 4 bases, leaving 11 bases between the germline ends. Described treatment: oral pan-JAK inhibitor, 5-10 mg twice daily. The sample consisted of CD4+ T cells sorted from blood, taken at week 24, from a patient treated with tofacitinib. This TCR came from a human donor with alopecia areata. This chain connects TRBV25-1 to TRBJ2-5, with D possibly TRBD1 on 6 matching bases. CDR3 coding DNA: TGTGCCAGCAGTTACAGGGATGGAGAGACCCAGTACTTC. Amino acid sequence: CASSYRDGETQYF.